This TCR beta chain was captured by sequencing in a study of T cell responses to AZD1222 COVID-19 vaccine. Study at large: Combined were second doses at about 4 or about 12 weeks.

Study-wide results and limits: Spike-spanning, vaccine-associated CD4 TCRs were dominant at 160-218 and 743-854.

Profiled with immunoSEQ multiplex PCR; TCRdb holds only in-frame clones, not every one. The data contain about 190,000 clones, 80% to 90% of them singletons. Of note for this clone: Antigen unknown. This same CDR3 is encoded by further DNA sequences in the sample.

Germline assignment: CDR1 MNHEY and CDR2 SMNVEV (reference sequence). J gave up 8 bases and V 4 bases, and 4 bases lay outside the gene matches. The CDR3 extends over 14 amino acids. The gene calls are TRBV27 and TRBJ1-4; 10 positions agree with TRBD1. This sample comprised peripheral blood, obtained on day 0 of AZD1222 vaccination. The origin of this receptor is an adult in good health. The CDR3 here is CASSSGTGVEKLFF. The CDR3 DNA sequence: TGTGCCAGCAGTTCCGGGACAGGGGTCGAAAAACTGTTTTTT.